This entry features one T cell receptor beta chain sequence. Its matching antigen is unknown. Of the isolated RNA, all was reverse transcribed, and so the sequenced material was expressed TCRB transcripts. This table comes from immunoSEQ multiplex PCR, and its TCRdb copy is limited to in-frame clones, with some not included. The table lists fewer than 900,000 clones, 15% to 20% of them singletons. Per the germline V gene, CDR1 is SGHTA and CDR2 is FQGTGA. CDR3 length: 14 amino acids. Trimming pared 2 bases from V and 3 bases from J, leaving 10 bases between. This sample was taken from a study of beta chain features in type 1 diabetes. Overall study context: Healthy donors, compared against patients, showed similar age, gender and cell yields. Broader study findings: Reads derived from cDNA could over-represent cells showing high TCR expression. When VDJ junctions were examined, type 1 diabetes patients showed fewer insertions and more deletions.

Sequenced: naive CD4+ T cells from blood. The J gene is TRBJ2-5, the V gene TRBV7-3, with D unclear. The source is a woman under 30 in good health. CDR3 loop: CASSLPPREETQYF. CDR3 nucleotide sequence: TGTGCCAGCAGCTTACCCCCTCGGGAAGAGACCCAGTACTTC.